One and the same sample provided the 17 T cell receptor beta chains below, sequenced in a study of shared clonotypes between healthy human individuals. Produced via immunoSEQ multiplex PCR; TCRdb's table is partial and in-frame only. The data hold about 480,000 clones, with 79% observed a single time. Sequenced: PBMCs. Source of these receptors: a middle-aged woman in good health. Some clones in this sample may be carry-over from other donors' samples.

CDR3 sequence reads: CASSQMNTEAFF. Here the CDR3 DNA reads TGTGCCAGCTCACAGATGAACACTGAAGCTTTCTTT. V usage is TRBV18 and J usage is TRBJ1-1; D unresolved. Trimming stripped 4 bases from V and 0 bases from J, with 3 bases between. The CDR3 sequence is 12 residues long. The germline V gene has CDR1 KGHSH and CDR2 LQKENI.

V usage is TRBV10-3 and J usage is TRBJ2-3; D is tentatively TRBD1 or TRBD2 (5 bases each). Per germline, CDR1 ENHRY and CDR2 SYGVKD. V lost 7 bases and J lost 4, with 15 bases in between. This CDR3 comprises 14 residues. In DNA form, the CDR3 reads TGTGCCATCACTACCGGGACCTCCCCAGATACGCAGTATTTT. This translates into CAITTGTSPDTQYF.

Notes on this clone: Distinct nucleotide sequences in the sample also encode this CDR3. V gene TRBV7-2 combines with J gene TRBJ2-2, with 7 bases identical to TRBD2. Germline loops: CDR1 SGHTA, CDR2 FQGNSA. The CDR3 has 16 residues. J was trimmed by 1 base and V by 0 bases; bases with no gene match: 2. This chain's CDR3 is CASSLASGGNTGELFF. The DNA of the CDR3 is TGTGCCAGCAGCTTAGCGTCGGGGGGGAACACCGGGGAGCTGTTTTTT.

This chain uses TRBV4-3 with TRBJ2-7, with TRBD2 identical over 11 bases. The CDR3 loop spans 15 amino acids. J lost 10 bases, V lost 0 bases, and 8 bases had no gene match. Germline CDR1 reads LGHNA; CDR2 reads YSLEER. The CDR3 reads CASSQEGLAGGIQYF. In nucleotides, the CDR3 is TGCGCCAGCAGCCAAGAAGGCCTAGCGGGAGGTATCCAGTACTTC.

This chain connects TRBV30 to TRBJ2-1, with TRBD1 as a possible D gene (6 bases). The V end was cut by 0 bases, the J end by 3 bases, with 12 bases between. Germline-derived CDR1 and CDR2 are GTSNPN and SVGIG (reference sequence). The length of the CDR3 is 15 residues. CDR3 loop: CAWSVQAGDYNEQFF. In nucleotides, the CDR3 is TGTGCCTGGAGTGTACAGGCAGGGGACTACAATGAGCAGTTCTTC.

The rearrangement joins TRBV5-1 to TRBJ2-1; 7 bases agree with TRBD1. This CDR3 has 14 amino acids. The V gene end was trimmed by 4 bases and the J gene end by 5 bases; junction bases not matched to a gene: 6. Germline V CDR1 and CDR2: SGHRS, YFSETQ. CDR3 region: CASSSLGTDNEQFF. CDR3 DNA: TGCGCCAGCAGCAGCCTTGGGACAGACAATGAGCAGTTCTTC.

This clone was observed once. The genes are TRBV2 and TRBJ2-1; 14 positions agree with TRBD2. Per the germline V gene, CDR1 is SNHLY and CDR2 is FYNNEI. Trimming at V came to 4 bases and at J to 9 bases, leaving 2 bases not matched to a gene. The CDR3 is made up of 14 amino acids. CDR3 residues: CASSVTSGGGEQFF. In DNA form, the CDR3 reads TGTGCCAGCAGTGTGACTAGCGGGGGGGGTGAGCAGTTCTTC.

The J gene is TRBJ2-7, the V gene TRBV30; no clear D gene. Germline V lookup: CDR1 GTSNPN, CDR2 SVGIG (reference sequence). This CDR3 region has 12 residues. The V end was cut by 0 bases, the J end by 6 bases, with 9 bases between. CDR3 loop: CAWSVVAFEQYF. CDR3 nucleotide sequence: TGTGCCTGGAGTGTAGTTGCGTTCGAGCAGTACTTC.

This chain joins TRBV11-2 and TRBJ1-1; D uncertain. The CDR3 is made up of 12 amino acids. Trimming removed 3 bases at V and 5 bases at J, with 7 bases between. Germline CDR1 and CDR2: SGHAT and FQNNGV. CDR3 nucleotides: TGTGCCAGCAGCTTTGTTCAAACTGAAGCTTTCTTT. This sequence encodes CASSFVQTEAFF.

The gene calls are TRBV5-4 and TRBJ1-1; D is unresolved. CDR3 length: 14 amino acids. From germline, CDR1 is SGHNT and CDR2 YYREEE (reference sequence). The ends were cut back, 0 bases at V and 4 bases at J, with 10 bases in the middle. The chain's CDR3 is CASSLVGRVTEAFF. CDR3 DNA sequence: TGTGCCAGCAGCTTGGTAGGGAGGGTCACTGAAGCTTTCTTT.

The rearrangement uses TRBV7-2 and TRBJ1-6, with D possibly TRBD1 on 5 matching bases. V was shortened by 4 bases and J by 12 bases, with 10 bases between the two germline ends. The V gene's germline CDR1 is SGHTA and CDR2 FQGNSA. This CDR3 contains 12 residues. In DNA, the CDR3 is TGTGCCAGCAGCTGGGGGGGAGGACCCCTCCACTTT. Its translation: CASSWGGGPLHF.

The rearrangement uses TRBV11-2 and TRBJ2-1; 11 positions agree with TRBD2. V gave up 5 bases and J gave up 16 bases; unmatched junction bases: 7. This CDR3 is 12 amino acids long. Germline CDR1 reads SGHAT; CDR2 reads FQNNGV. The CDR3 coding sequence is TGTGCCAGCAGCATTAGCGGGAGGGGTCGATTCTTC. This sequence encodes CASSISGRGRFF.

A few counts support this clone. This chain joins TRBV4-3 and TRBJ1-6, with 7 bases aligning to TRBD1. Germline V gene sequence: CDR1 LGHNA, CDR2 YSLEER. The CDR3 runs 18 residues. Trimming took 1 base from V and 5 from J; bases not matched to a gene: 11. CDR3 region: CASSQGPRGTADNSPLHF. In DNA, the CDR3 is TGCGCCAGCAGCCAAGGACCGCGGGGGACAGCCGATAATTCACCCCTCCACTTT.

The V and J genes are TRBV18 and TRBJ2-7; D uncertain. Germline CDR1 is KGHSH and CDR2 is LQKENI. The CDR3 runs 13 residues. Trimming took off 3 bases at V and 0 bases at J, with 6 bases between the two ends. The CDR3 loop is CASSPGISYEQYF. The CDR3, as DNA: TGTGCCAGCTCACCTGGCATCTCCTACGAGCAGTACTTC.

V is TRBV19 and J is TRBJ2-1; 14 positions match TRBD2. Germline CDR1 reads LNHDA; CDR2 reads SQIVND (reference sequence). Losses at the gene ends were 6 bases for V and 5 bases for J; bases not matched to a gene: 3. The CDR3 consists of 15 residues. In nucleotides, the CDR3 is TGTGCCAGTAGAAAGGGACTAGCGGGAGACAATGAGCAGTTCTTC. Protein product: CASRKGLAGDNEQFF.

Of note for this clone: Other nucleotide sequences from this sample produce the same CDR3. The V gene is TRBV5-4, the J gene TRBJ2-6; D possibly corresponds to TRBD2 (6 bases). Germline CDR1 SGHNT, CDR2 YYREEE (reference sequence). Trimming stripped 0 bases from V and 2 bases from J, with 6 bases between. CDR3 length: 15 residues. Here the CDR3 reads CASSLGGTGANVLTF. The CDR3 nucleotides are TGTGCCAGCAGCTTGGGCGGGACTGGGGCCAACGTCCTGACTTTC.

The J gene is TRBJ2-1, the V gene TRBV19, with D possibly being TRBD1 or TRBD2 (5 bases each). With 7 bases removed from V and 12 bases from J, the gap between germline ends came to 25 bases. CDR1 LNHDA and CDR2 SQIVND come from the germline V gene (reference sequence). This CDR3 is 15 amino acids long. The CDR3 spells CASMAGGWGSLGQFF. The CDR3 DNA reads as TGTGCCAGTATGGCGGGTGGCTGGGGGTCTCTTGGGCAGTTCTTC. Together with reference TRBV19 and TRBJ2-1, the CDR3 gives the full variable domain: DGGITQSPKYLFRKEGQNVTLSCEQNLNHDAMYWYRQDPGQGLRLIYYSQIVNDFQKGDIAEGYSVSREKKESFPLTVTSAQKNPTAFYLCASMAGGWGSLGQFFGPGTRLTVL.